This T cell receptor (beta chain) emerged from a study of shared clonotypes between healthy human individuals. Findings of the study overall: Clonotypes shared by all four donors outscored non-shared clonotypes in generation probability.

About this clone: The antigen is not known.

The CDR3 covers 15 residues. V lost 2 bases to trimming and J lost 9 bases; unmatched junction nucleotides: 5. Germline V lookup: CDR1 MDHEN, CDR2 SYDVKM. In the study's own analysis: Filtering differed since immunoSEQ provided only junctions, with no quality scores. Sequencing used immunoSEQ multiplex PCR; TCRdb keeps in-frame clones, though not all of them. The V and J calls and the clone size are those of that table, but D and trimming were determined from the DNA. The sample carries 2 million to 3 million clones, 90% to 95% recorded once. The chain links TRBV28 to TRBJ2-1; TRBD2 matches 12 bases. This receptor was obtained from a man in his late teens or twenties in good health. Some clones in this sample may be carry-over from other donors' samples. Sequencing input: naive CD4+ T cells from PBMCs. Subset defined: CD45RA+ positively selected. In nucleotides, the CDR3 is TGTGCCAGCAGTTTAAGACTAGCGGGAGATCGTGAGCAGTTCTTC. This translates into CASSLRLAGDREQFF. Filled out from reference TRBV28 and TRBJ2-1, the complete variable domain reads DVKVTQSSRYLVKRTGEKVFLECVQDMDHENMFWYRQDPGLGLRLIYFSYDVKMKEKGDIPEGYSVSREKKERFSLILESASTNQTSMYLCASSLRLAGDREQFFGPGTRLTVL.